The sequence of this TCR beta chain was determined in a study of CD8+ T cells in alopecia areata. As for the study in general: For the treated group, dosing was oral tofacitinib at 5 to 10 mg twice daily. Overall study findings and caveats: Mice showed clearer TCR sharing than patients did, a gap that was possibly HLA-related. Sequences from scalp samples also cover resident alphabeta T cells of normal skin. Clonality in lesional scalp, especially alopecia totalis/universalis, exceeded that of normal scalp.

It was cDNA, reverse transcribed from extracted RNA, that served as the sequencing template. Sequencing was performed with immunoSEQ multiplex PCR; in TCRdb, only in-frame clones are kept and a portion is missing. Among roughly 250,000 clones listed, less than 80% were seen once. This clone appeared a single time. Its antigen is unknown. The specimen was CD4+ T cells sorted from blood, collected at week 0. The source of this sequence is a human donor with alopecia areata.

CDR3 sequence: CASSGTGRRYNEQFF. DNA of the CDR3: TGTGCCAGTAGTGGAACAGGGAGACGCTACAATGAGCAGTTCTTC. This rearrangement joins TRBV19 to TRBJ2-1, with D perhaps matching TRBD1 (6 bases). Trimming took 5 bases from V and 3 from J, leaving 14 bases between them. The germline V gene has CDR1 LNHDA and CDR2 SQIVND (reference sequence). The CDR3 contains 15 residues.